In its sample, the clone carrying this TCR beta chain was seen many times. Its specificity is not known. Germline V lookup: CDR1 SGHRS, CDR2 YFSETQ. V was pared by 0 bases and J by 9 bases, with 6 bases of the junction left unmatched. CDR3 size: 15 residues. Preparation of the TCRbeta library was carried out with unique molecular identifiers. One entry per CDR3 protein results from TCRdb running MiXCR on the PCR reads. The sample holds over 400,000 distinct CDR3 sequences, about 40% seen once. These data originate in a study of T-cell reconstitution after alpha-beta-depleted transplantation in children. The study's findings and limits: A year had passed since transplant, and T-cell counts and diversity by then came mostly from newly produced T cells. Some patients' high day-60 TCRbeta diversity was traced to surviving recipient T cells and thymic progenitors. Alpha-beta T cells present about two months after transplant were reported to originate from several hundred expanded graft clones.

Specimen: PBMCs, collected before TCRalphabeta/CD19-depleted stem cell transplant. The chain recombines TRBV5-1 with TRBJ2-1; 10 bases map to TRBD1. The clonotype was recovered from a girl aged 2-9 years with aplastic anemia, due to receive a stem cell transplant. CDR3 loop: CASSLGRQGAGEQFF. For the CDR3, the DNA is TGCGCCAGCAGCTTGGGGCGACAGGGGGCGGGTGAGCAGTTCTTC.